This T cell receptor (beta chain) was captured by sequencing in a study of blood T cell repertoires in COVID-19. Across the study: Sources were T cells, B-cell-depleted T cells, or PBMCs; the material itself was cDNA or gDNA.

CDR1 and CDR2 from the germline V gene are SGHAT and FQNNGV. The CDR3 loop spans 15 amino acids. J lost 0 bases, V lost 5 bases, and 7 bases had no gene match. Original processing methods: Reference gene primer amplification gave nucleated cell count estimates. Assay used: immunoSEQ multiplex PCR; TCRdb lists only in-frame clones, some missing. V, J and clone size are taken as reported in that table, and D and trimming were inferred from the DNA itself. The table has under 200,000 clones, about 83% seen once; the top ten hold less than 2%. The source material was peripheral blood. The chain carries TRBV11-2 and TRBJ2-7; TRBD1 agrees at 7 bases. This sequence was found in a human donor in a cohort sampled during active COVID-19. CDR3 sequence reads: CASSIGQVSSYEQYF. CDR3 nucleotide sequence: TGTGCCAGCAGCATCGGACAGGTTAGCTCCTACGAGCAGTACTTC.